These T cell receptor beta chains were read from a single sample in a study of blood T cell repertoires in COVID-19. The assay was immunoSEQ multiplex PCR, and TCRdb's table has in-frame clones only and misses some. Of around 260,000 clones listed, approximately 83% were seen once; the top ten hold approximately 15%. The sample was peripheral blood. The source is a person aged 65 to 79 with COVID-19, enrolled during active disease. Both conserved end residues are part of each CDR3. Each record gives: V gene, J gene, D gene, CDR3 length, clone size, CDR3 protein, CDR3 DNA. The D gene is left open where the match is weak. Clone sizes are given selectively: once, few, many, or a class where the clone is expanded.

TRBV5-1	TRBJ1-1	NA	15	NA	CASSLGGLGNTEAFF	TGCGCCAGCAGCTTGGGCGGGTTGGGGAACACTGAAGCTTTCTTT
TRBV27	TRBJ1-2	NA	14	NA	CASSPGGQPYGYTF	TGTGCCAGCAGTCCCGGTGGACAGCCCTATGGCTACACCTTC
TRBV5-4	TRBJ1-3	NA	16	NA	CASSRGSLGSGNTIYF	TGTGCCAGCAGCAGGGGGAGCCTAGGCTCTGGAAACACCATATATTTT
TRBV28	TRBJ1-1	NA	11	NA	CASSLARGAFF	TGTGCCAGCAGTTTGGCCCGCGGGGCTTTCTTT
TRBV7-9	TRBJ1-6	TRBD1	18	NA	CASSLGSLDRIYNSPLHF	TGTGCCAGCAGCTTGGGGAGCCTGGACAGGATTTATAATTCACCCCTCCACTTT
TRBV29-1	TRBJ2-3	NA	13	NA	CSVDAVGTDTQYF	TGCAGCGTTGACGCGGTTGGCACAGATACGCAGTATTTT
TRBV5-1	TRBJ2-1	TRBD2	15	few	CASSLEAGGYNEQFF	TGCGCCAGCAGCTTGGAAGCGGGGGGGTACAATGAGCAGTTCTTC
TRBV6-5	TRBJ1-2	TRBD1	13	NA	CASSMTGAYGYTF	TGTGCCAGCAGTATGACAGGGGCCTATGGCTACACCTTC
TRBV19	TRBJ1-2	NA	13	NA	CASSSQGTYGYTF	TGTGCCAGTAGTTCGCAGGGGACCTATGGCTACACCTTC
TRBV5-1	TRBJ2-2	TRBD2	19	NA	CASSSQPFSGRGSSGELFF	TGCGCCAGCAGCTCCCAACCTTTTAGCGGGAGAGGAAGTTCGGGGGAGCTGTTTTTT
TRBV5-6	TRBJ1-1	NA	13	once	CASKYQGVGGAFF	TGTGCCAGCAAGTACCAGGGCGTCGGTGGAGCTTTCTTT
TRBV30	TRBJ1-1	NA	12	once	CAWTGSFTEAFF	TGTGCCTGGACAGGGTCGTTCACTGAAGCTTTCTTT
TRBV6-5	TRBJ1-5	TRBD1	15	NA	CASSNNGQGDQPQHF	TGTGCCAGCAGTAATAACGGACAGGGGGATCAGCCCCAGCATTTT
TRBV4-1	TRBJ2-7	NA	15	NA	CASSQDSGSPYEQYF	TGCGCCAGCAGCCAAGATTCGGGATCGCCCTACGAGCAGTACTTC
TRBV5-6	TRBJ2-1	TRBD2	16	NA	CASSLTSGSKYNEQFF	TGTGCCAGCAGCTTAACTAGCGGGTCCAAATACAATGAGCAGTTCTTC
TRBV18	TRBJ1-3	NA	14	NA	CASSPGLTRNTIYF	TGTGCCAGCTCACCAGGTTTAACAAGAAACACCATATATTTT
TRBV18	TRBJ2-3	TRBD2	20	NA	CASSPLPLAGSAASTDTQYF	TGTGCCAGCTCACCACTGCCCCTAGCGGGGTCTGCCGCTAGCACAGATACGCAGTATTTT
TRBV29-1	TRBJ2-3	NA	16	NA	CSVEGTASYSTDTQYF	TGCAGCGTTGAAGGGACAGCAAGCTATAGCACAGATACGCAGTATTTT
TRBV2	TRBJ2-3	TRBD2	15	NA	CASTRLAGGADTQYF	TGTGCCAGCACACGACTAGCGGGAGGGGCAGATACGCAGTATTTT
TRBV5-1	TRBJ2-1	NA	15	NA	CASSLWQGLYNEQFF	TGCGCCAGCAGCTTGTGGCAGGGACTCTACAATGAGCAGTTCTTC
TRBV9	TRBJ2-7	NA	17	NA	CASSSLRLEAPAYEQYF	TGTGCCAGCAGCTCCCTAAGACTGGAAGCTCCCGCCTACGAGCAGTACTTC
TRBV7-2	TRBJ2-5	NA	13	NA	CASSLYSQETQYF	TGTGCCAGCAGCTTGTACAGCCAAGAGACCCAGTACTTC
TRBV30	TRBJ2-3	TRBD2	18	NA	CAWQGAGSPAGHTDTQYF	TGTGCCTGGCAAGGAGCGGGGAGTCCAGCAGGGCACACAGATACGCAGTATTTT
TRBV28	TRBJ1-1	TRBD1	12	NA	CAGQGANTEAFF	TGTGCCGGCCAGGGGGCGAACACTGAAGCTTTCTTT
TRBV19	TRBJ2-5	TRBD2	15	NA	CASSISGGIEETQYF	TGTGCCAGTAGTATAAGCGGGGGGATCGAAGAGACCCAGTACTTC
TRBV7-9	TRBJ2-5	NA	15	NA	CASSLGIRNQETQYF	TGTGCCAGCAGCTTAGGCATCAGGAACCAAGAGACCCAGTACTTC
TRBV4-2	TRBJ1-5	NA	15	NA	CASSQDGQINQPQHF	TGTGCCAGCAGCCAAGATGGGCAGATAAATCAGCCCCAGCATTTT
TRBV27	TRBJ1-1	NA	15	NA	CASSLYNEVGGEAFF	TGTGCCAGCAGTTTATATAATGAGGTGGGGGGTGAAGCTTTCTTT
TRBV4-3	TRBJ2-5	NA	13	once	CASSQDLPETQYF	TGCGCCAGCAGCCAAGATCTTCCGGAGACCCAGTACTTC
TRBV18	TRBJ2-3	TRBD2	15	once	CASSPRTSGGSRGYF	TGTGCCAGCTCACCGCGGACTAGCGGGGGGAGCCGGGGGTATTTT